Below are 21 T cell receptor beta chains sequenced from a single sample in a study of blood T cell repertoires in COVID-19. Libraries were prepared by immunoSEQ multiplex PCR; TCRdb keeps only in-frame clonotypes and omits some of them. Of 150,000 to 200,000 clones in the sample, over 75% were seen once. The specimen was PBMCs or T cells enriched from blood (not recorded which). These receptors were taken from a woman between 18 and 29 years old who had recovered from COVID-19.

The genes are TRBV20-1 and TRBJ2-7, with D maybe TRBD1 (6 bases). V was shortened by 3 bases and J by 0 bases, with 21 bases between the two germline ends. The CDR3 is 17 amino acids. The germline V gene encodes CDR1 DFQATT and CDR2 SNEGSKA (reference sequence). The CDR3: CSASYRDTRVASYEQYF. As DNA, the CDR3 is TGCAGTGCTAGTTACCGGGACACTAGAGTAGCCTCCTACGAGCAGTACTTC.

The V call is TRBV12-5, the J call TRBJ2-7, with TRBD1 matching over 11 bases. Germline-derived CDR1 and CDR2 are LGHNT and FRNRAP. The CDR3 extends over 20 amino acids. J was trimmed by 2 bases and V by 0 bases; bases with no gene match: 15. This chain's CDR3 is CASGLVPHLGTGGPTYEQYF. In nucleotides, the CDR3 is TGTGCTAGTGGTTTGGTCCCTCACCTGGGGACAGGGGGTCCAACCTACGAGCAGTACTTC.

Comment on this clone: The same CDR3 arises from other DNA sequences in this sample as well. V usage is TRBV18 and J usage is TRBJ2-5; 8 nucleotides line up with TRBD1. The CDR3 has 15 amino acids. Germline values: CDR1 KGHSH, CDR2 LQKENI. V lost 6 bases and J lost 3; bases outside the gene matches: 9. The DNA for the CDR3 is TGTGCCAGCTCGCCGCCGGGACAGGTAAAAGAGACCCAGTACTTC. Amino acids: CASSPPGQVKETQYF.

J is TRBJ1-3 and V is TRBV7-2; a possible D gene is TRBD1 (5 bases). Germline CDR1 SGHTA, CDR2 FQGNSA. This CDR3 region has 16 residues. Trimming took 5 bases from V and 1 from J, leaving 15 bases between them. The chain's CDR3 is CASSLTGTQSGNTIYF. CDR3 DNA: TGTGCCAGCAGCCTGACCGGGACTCAGTCTGGAAACACCATATATTTT.

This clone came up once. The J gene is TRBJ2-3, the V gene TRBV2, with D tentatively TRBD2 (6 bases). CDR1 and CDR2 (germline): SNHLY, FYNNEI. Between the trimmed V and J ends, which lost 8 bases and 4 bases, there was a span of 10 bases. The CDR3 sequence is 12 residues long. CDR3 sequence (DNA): TGTGCCAGCTCTAGCGTTTCAGATACGCAGTATTTT. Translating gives CASSSVSDTQYF. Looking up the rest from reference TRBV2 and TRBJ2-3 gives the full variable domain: EPEVTQTPSHQVTQMGQEVILRCVPISNHLYFYWYRQILGQKVEFLVSFYNNEISEKSEIFDDQFSVERPDGSNFTLKIRSTKLEDSAMYFCASSSVSDTQYFGPGTRLTVL.

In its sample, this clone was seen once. Written as DNA, the CDR3 is TGTGCCAGCAGCGTAGGGGGGCGGGTGCTGTTTTTT. Amino acids: CASSVGGRVLFF. The V call is TRBV7-6, the J call TRBJ2-2; D possibly uses TRBD1 or TRBD2 (6 bases each). V lost 5 bases, J lost 13 bases, and 14 bases lay in between. This CDR3 has 12 residues. Germline CDR1 is SGHVS and CDR2 is FNYEAQ.

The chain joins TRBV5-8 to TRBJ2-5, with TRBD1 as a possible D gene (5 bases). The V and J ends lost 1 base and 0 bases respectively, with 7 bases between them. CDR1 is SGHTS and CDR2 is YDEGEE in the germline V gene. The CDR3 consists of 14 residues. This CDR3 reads CASSLWGDQETQYF. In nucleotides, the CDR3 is TGTGCCAGCAGCTTGTGGGGCGACCAAGAGACCCAGTACTTC.

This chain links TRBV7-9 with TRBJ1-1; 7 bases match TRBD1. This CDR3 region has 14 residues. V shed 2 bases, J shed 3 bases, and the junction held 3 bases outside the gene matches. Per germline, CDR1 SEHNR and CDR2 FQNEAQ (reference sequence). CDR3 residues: CASSLWQGDTEAFF. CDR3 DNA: TGTGCCAGCAGCTTATGGCAGGGGGACACTGAAGCTTTCTTT.

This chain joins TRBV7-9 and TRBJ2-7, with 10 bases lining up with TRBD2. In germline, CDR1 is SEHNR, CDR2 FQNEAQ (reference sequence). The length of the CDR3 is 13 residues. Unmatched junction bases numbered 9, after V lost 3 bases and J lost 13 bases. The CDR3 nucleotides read TGTGCCAGCAGCTTTTCGGGACTAGCGAGACCCTACTTC. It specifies CASSFSGLARPYF.

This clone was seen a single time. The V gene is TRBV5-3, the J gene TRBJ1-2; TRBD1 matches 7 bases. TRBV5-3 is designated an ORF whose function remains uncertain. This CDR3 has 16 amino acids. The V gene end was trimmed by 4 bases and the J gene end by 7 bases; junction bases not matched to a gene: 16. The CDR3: CARSPVRQGVSGGYTF. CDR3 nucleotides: TGTGCCAGAAGCCCGGTCCGCCAGGGGGTTTCGGGTGGCTACACCTTC.

CDR3 residues: CASSILGSSGGSYGYTF. The CDR3 DNA sequence: TGTGCCAGTAGTATATTGGGGTCTTCAGGGGGATCCTATGGCTACACCTTC. The chain joins TRBV19 to TRBJ1-2; 7 nucleotides line up with TRBD1. The CDR3 extends over 17 amino acids. Trimming cost V 2 bases and J 4 bases; bases outside gene matches: 13. CDR1 and CDR2 (germline): LNHDA, SQIVND (reference sequence).

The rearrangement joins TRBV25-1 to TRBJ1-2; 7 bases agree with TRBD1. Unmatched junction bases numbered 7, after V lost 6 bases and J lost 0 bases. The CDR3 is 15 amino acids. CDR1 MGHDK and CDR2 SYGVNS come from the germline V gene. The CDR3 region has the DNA TGTGCCAGCAGCGCTGGGGACAGATCTAACTATGGCTACACCTTC. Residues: CASSAGDRSNYGYTF.

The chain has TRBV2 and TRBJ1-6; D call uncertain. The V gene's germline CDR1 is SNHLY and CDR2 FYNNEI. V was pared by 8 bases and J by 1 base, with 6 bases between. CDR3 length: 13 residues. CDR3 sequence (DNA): TGTGCCAGCGGCAGTTCCTATAATTCACCCCTCCACTTT. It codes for CASGSSYNSPLHF.

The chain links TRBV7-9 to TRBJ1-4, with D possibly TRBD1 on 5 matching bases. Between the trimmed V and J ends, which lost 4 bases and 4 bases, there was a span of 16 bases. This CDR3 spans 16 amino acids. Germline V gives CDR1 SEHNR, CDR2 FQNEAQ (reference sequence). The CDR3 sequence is CASSWEGTSNNEKLFF. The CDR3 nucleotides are TGTGCCAGCAGCTGGGAGGGGACCTCAAATAATGAAAAACTGTTTTTT.

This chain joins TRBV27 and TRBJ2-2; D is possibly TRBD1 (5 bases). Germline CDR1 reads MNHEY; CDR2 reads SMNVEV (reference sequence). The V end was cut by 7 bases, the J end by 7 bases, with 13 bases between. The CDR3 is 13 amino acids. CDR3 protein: CASTGHNGGELFF. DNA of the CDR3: TGTGCCAGCACAGGGCATAATGGCGGGGAGCTGTTTTTT.

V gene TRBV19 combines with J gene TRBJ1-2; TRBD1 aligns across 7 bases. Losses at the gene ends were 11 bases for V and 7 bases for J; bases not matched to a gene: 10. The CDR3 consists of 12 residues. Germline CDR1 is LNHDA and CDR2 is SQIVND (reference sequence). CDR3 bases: TGTGCCGTCCCCACGGCAGGGGGTGGCTACACCTTC. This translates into CAVPTAGGGYTF.

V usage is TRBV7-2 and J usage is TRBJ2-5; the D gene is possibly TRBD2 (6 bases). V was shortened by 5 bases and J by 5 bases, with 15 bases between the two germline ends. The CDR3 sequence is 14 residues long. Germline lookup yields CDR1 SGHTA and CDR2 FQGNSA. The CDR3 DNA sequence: TGTGCCAGCAGCCGGGGACTGCTTCGGGAGACCCAGTACTTC. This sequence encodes CASSRGLLRETQYF.

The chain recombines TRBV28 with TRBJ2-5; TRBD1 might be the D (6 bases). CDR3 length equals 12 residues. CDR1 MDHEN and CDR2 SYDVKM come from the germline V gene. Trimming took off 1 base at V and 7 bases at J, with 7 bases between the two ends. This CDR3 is CASSLLGGTQYF. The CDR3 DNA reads TGTGCCAGCAGTTTATTAGGGGGGACCCAGTACTTC. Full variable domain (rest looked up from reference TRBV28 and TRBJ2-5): DVKVTQSSRYLVKRTGEKVFLECVQDMDHENMFWYRQDPGLGLRLIYFSYDVKMKEKGDIPEGYSVSREKKERFSLILESASTNQTSMYLCASSLLGGTQYFGPGTRLLVL.

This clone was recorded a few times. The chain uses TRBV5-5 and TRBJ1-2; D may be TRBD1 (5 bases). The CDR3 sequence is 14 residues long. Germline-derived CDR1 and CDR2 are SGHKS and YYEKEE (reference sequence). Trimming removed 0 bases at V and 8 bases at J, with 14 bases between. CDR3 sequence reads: CASSLAGAGRGYTF. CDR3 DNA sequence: TGTGCCAGCAGCTTGGCCGGGGCAGGGAGGGGCTACACCTTC. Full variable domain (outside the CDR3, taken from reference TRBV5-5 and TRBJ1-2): DAGVTQSPTHLIKTRGQQVTLRCSPISGHKSVSWYQQVLGQGPQFIFQYYEKEERGRGNFPDRFSARQFPNYSSELNVNALLLGDSALYLCASSLAGAGRGYTFGSGTRLTVV.

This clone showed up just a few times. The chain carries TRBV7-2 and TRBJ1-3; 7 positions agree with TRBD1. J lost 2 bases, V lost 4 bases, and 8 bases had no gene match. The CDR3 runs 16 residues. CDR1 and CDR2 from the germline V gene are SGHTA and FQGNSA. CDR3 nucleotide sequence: TGTGCCAGCAGCTCTTCACGACAGGGAACTGGAAACACCATATATTTT. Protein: CASSSSRQGTGNTIYF. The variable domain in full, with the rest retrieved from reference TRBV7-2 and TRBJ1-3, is GAGVSQSPSNKVTEKGKDVELRCDPISGHTALYWYRQSLGQGLEFLIYFQGNSAPDKSGLPSDRFSAERTGGSVSTLTIQRTQQEDSAVYLCASSSSRQGTGNTIYFGEGSWLTVV.

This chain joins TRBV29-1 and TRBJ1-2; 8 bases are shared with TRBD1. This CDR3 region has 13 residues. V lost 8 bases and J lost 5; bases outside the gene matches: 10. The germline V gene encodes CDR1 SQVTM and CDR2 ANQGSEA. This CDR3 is CSSTGGRDYGYTF. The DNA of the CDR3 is TGCAGCTCCACAGGGGGACGCGATTATGGCTACACCTTC.